This entry concerns a single T cell receptor beta chain. Its antigen remains unknown. The limits of the CDR3 on the DNA are not certain, so only TCRdb's listed CDR3 is given. Including both end residues, the CDR3 is 13 amino acids long. Germline V CDR1 and CDR2: LNHDA, SQIVND (reference sequence). Sequence data for DNA of cultured CD4+ T cells were generated by the Oncomine TCR Beta short-read assay. TCRdb fed the PCR reads into MiXCR, producing one record per CDR3 protein. Of roughly 11,000 distinct CDR3 sequences detected, 64% appear once; the ten largest clones hold 11% to 15%. This record comes from a study of vaccination and CD4 T cells after COVID-19. Treatment indicated: approximately nine-day PBMC culture with coronavirus spike peptide pools or control peptides (ViraFEST assay). Wells contained some 1.9 million PBMCs each, and these were cultured with roughly 11 IU/ml IL-2 and 9 to 10 ug/ml peptide pools. Days 3 and 7 saw half the medium replaced with fresh IL-2 medium.

Sequenced: CD4+ T cells from blood, cultured in vitro. V gene TRBV19 combines with J gene TRBJ2-7; the table's D call of TRBD1 was not tested on the DNA. This clonotype originated in a human donor who had recovered from COVID-19. The CDR3 protein is CASSSGGRNEQYF.